The TCR beta chain under discussion was sequenced for a study of cytomegalovirus exposure and HLA in healthy donors. Points from the study as a whole: At a 0.05 false discovery rate, a later analysis found some 18,000 TCR beta sequences to be associated with HLA alleles. Later analysis identified several of the most significant clusters that appeared linked to common viral pathogens.

The donors gave bone marrow, and they were healthy. The primer mix had 60 Vbeta and 13 Jbeta primers. As originally analysed: Later reanalysis found tens of millions of unique TCR beta chains, around 10 million of them shared. TCRdb keeps only in-frame clones here, not all; method: immunoSEQ multiplex PCR. From that table come the V and J calls and clone size; the DNA was used to work out D and trimming. The table lists roughly 160,000 clones, approximately 80% of them singletons. About this clone: The antigen is not known.

V gave up 6 bases and J gave up 7 bases; unmatched junction bases: 7. Germline V gene data show CDR1 as MNHEY and CDR2 as SMNVEV (reference sequence). The CDR3 loop spans 13 amino acids. V gene TRBV27 combines with J gene TRBJ2-3; 7 bases align to TRBD1. What was sequenced was PBMCs. The source of this sequence is a woman between 50 and 59 years old in good health and CMV-seronegative. This CDR3 reads CASRPGGWYTQYF. CDR3 nucleotides: TGTGCCAGCAGGCCAGGGGGTTGGTATACGCAGTATTTT.